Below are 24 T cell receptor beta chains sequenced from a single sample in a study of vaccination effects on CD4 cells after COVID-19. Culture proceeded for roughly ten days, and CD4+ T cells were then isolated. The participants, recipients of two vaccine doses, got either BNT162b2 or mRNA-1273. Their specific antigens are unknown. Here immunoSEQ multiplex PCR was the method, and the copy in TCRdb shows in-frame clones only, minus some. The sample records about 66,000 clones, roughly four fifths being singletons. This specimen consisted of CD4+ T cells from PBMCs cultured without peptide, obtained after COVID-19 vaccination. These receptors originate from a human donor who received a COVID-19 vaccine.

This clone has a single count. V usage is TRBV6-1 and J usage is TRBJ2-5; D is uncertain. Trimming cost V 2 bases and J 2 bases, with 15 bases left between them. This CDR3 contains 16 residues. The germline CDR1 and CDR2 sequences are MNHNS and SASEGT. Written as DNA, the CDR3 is TGTGCCAGCAGTGAATTGTTCCTGGGTAGACAAGAGACCCAGTACTTC. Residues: CASSELFLGRQETQYF.

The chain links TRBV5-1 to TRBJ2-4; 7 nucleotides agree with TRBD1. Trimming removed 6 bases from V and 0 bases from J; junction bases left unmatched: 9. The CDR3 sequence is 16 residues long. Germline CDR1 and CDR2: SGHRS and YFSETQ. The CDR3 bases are TGCGCCAGCAACCCAGGGACAGAACTAGCCAAAAACATTCAGTACTTC. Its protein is CASNPGTELAKNIQYF.

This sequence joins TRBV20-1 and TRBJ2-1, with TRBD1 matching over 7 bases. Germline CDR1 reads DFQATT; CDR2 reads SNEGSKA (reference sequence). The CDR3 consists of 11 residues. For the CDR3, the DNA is TGCAAACCGGGACAGCACAATGAGCAGTTCTTC. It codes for CKPGQHNEQFF.

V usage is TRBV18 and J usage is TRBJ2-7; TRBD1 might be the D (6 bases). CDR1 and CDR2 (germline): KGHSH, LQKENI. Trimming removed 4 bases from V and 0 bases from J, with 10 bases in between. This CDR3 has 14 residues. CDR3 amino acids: CASSHVDSSYEQYV. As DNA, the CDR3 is TGTGCCAGCTCACACGTGGACAGCTCCTACGAGCAGTACGTC.

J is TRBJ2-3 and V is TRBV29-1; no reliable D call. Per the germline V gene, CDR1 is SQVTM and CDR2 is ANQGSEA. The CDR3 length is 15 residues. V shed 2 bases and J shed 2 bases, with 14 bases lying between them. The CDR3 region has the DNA TGCAGCGTTGAAACAACGACCGTAAACACAGATACGCAGTATTTT. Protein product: CSVETTTVNTDTQYF.

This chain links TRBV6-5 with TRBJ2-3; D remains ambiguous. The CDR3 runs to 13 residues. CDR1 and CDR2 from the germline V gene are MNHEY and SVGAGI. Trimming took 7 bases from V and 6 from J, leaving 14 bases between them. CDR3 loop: CASTGDPGDTQYF. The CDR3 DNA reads TGTGCCAGCACCGGAGACCCTGGGGATACGCAGTATTTT.

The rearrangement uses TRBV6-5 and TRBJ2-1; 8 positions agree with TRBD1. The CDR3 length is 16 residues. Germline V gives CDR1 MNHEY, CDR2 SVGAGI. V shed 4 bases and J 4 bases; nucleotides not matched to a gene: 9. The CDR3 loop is CASSSLSGGLYNEQFF. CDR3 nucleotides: TGTGCCAGCAGTTCGTTGTCAGGGGGCCTATACAATGAGCAGTTCTTC.

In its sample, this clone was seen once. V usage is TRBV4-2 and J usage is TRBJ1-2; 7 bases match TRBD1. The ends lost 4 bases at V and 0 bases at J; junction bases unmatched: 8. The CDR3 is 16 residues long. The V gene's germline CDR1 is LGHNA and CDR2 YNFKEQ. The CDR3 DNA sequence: TGTGCCAGCAGCCCCCAACCCGGACAGGCTAACTATGGCTACACCTTC. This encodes CASSPQPGQANYGYTF.

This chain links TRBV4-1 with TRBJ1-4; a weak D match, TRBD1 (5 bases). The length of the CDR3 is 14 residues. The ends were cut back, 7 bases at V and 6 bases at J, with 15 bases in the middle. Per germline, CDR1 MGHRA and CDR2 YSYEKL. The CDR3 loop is CASTLGVIDEKLFF. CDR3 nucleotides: TGCGCCAGCACCCTAGGGGTAATAGATGAAAAACTGTTTTTT.

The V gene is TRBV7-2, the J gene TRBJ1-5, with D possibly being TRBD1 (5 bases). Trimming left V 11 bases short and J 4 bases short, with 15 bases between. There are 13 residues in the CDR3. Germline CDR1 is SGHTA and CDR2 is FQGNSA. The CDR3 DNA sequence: TGTGCCGTTTCCGGGACGGTGAATCAGCCCCAGCATTTT. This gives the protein CAVSGTVNQPQHF. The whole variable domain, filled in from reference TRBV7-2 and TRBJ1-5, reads GAGVSQSPSNKVTEKGKDVELRCDPISGHTALYWYRQSLGQGLEFLIYFQGNSAPDKSGLPSDRFSAERTGGSVSTLTIQRTQQEDSAVYLCAVSGTVNQPQHFGDGTRLSIL.

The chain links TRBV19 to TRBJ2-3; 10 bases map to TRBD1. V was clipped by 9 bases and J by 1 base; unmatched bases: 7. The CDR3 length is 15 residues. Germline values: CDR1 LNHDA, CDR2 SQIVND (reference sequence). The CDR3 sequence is CASRDRGRGTDTQYF. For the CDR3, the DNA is TGTGCCAGCCGTGACAGGGGGCGAGGCACAGATACGCAGTATTTT.

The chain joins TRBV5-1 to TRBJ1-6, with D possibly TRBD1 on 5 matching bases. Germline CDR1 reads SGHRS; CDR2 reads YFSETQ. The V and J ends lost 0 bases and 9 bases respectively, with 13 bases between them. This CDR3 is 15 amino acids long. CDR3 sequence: CASSLDTGKRSPLHF. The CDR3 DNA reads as TGCGCCAGCAGCTTGGATACAGGCAAACGTTCACCCCTCCACTTT.

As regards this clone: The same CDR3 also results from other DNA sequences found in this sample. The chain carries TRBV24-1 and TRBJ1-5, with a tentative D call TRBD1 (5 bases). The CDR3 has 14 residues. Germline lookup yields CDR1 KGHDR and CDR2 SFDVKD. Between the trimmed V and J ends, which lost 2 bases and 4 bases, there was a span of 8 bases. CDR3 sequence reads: CATSDSRTNQPQHF. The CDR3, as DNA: TGTGCCACCAGTGATTCCAGGACAAATCAGCCCCAGCATTTT.

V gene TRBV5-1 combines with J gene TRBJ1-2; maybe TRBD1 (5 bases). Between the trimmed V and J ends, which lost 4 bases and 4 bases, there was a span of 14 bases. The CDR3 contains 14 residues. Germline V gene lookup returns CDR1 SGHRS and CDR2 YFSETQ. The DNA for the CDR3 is TGCGCCAGCAGCCCGCTGGACACACGCTATGGCTACACCTTC. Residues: CASSPLDTRYGYTF.

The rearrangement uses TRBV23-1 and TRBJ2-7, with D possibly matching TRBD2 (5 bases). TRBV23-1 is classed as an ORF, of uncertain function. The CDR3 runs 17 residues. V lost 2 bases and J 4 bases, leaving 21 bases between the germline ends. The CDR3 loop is CASSQRRAEDRGYEQYV. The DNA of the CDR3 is TGCGCCAGCAGTCAACGAAGAGCCGAGGACCGAGGGTACGAGCAGTACGTC.

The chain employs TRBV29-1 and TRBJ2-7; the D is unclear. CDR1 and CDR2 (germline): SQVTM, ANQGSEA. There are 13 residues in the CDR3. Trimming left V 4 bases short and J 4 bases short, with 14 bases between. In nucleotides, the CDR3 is TGCAGCGTTGGCGTGGGAATGGGTTACGAGCAGTACGTC. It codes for CSVGVGMGYEQYV.

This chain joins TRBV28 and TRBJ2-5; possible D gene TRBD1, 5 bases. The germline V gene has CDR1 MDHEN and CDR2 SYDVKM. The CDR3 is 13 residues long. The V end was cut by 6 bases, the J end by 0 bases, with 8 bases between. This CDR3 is CASRRGYQETQYF. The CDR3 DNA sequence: TGTGCCAGCAGAAGGGGATACCAAGAGACCCAGTACTTC.

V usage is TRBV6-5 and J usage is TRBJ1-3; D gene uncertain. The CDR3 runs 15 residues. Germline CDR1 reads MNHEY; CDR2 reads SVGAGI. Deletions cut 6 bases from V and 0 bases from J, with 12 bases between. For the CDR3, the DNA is TGTGCCAGCAGGCCCGTCGTCCTCTCTGGAAACACCATATATTTT. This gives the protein CASRPVVLSGNTIYF.

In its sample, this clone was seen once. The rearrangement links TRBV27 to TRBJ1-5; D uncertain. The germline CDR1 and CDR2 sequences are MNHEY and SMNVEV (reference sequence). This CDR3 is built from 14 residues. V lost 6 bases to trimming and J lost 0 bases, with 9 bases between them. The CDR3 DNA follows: TGTGCCAGCAGCCCTAAAAATAGCAATCAGCCCCAGCATTTT. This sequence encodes CASSPKNSNQPQHF.

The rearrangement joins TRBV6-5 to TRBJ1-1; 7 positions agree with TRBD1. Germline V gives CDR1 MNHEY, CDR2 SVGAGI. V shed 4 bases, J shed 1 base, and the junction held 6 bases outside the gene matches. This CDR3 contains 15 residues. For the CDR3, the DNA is TGTGCCAGCAGTTCACGGACAGGTGGGAACACTGAAGCTTTCTTT. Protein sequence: CASSSRTGGNTEAFF.

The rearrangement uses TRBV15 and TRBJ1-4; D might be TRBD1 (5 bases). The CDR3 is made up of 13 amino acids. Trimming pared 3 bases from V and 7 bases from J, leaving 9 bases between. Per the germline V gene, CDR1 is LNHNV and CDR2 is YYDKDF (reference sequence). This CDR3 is CATSRGGTEKLFF. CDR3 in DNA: TGTGCCACCAGCAGGGGGGGTACTGAAAAACTGTTTTTT.

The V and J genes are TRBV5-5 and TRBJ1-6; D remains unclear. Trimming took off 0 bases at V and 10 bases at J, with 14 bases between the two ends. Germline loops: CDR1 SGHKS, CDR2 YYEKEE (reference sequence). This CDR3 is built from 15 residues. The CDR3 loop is CASSLEERLGSPLHF. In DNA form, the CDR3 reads TGTGCCAGCAGCTTGGAGGAACGATTAGGCTCACCCCTCCACTTT.

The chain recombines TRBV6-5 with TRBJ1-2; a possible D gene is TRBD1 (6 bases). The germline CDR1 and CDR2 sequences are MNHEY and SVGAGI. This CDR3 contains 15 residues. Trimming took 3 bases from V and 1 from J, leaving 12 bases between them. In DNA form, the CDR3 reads TGTGCCAGCAGTTATTCTGGGGGCGATAACTATGGCTACACCTTC. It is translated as CASSYSGGDNYGYTF.

The CDR3 DNA reads as TGTGCCAGCAGCCAAGGGGGGGTCCCCTACGAGCAGTACGTC. Its protein is CASSQGGVPYEQYV. The chain couples TRBV3-1 (or the pseudogene TRBV3-2) to TRBJ2-7; D might be TRBD2 (6 bases). Germline V gene lookup returns CDR1 LGHDT and CDR2 YNNKEL (reference sequence). CDR3 length equals 14 residues. Trimming removed 1 base at V and 2 bases at J, with 9 bases between.